The sequence of this T cell receptor (beta chain) was determined in a study of blood T cell repertoires in COVID-19. V lost 4 bases and J lost 0, with 10 bases in between. This CDR3 has 14 residues. Germline V gives CDR1 SGDLS, CDR2 YYNGEE. Using immunoSEQ multiplex PCR, the repertoire was profiled, and TCRdb retains in-frame clones only, with some absent. This table holds 200,000 to 250,000 clones, 85% to 90% found once. Across 20 to 25 US areas, participants ranged in age from roughly 18 to 95 years. Assignment of participants to cohorts was predicated upon participant-reported clinical history. V is TRBV9 and J is TRBJ1-1, with a weak D call TRBD1 (6 bases). Sequences were obtained from PBMCs or T cells enriched from blood (not recorded which). The origin of this receptor is a man in his forties or fifties who had recovered from COVID-19. The CDR3 spells CASSPDSMNTEAFF. CDR3 nucleotide sequence: TGTGCCAGCAGCCCGGACAGCATGAACACTGAAGCTTTCTTT.